The next 25 T cell receptor beta chains were all read from a single sample in a study of cytomegalovirus exposure and HLA in healthy donors. The PCR employed 60 Vbeta primers together with 13 Jbeta primers. Data came from immunoSEQ multiplex PCR; TCRdb stores just in-frame clones and leaves some out. The repertoire holds under 200,000 clones, roughly 88% seen once, with roughly 6.7% in the top ten. The sequenced sample consisted of PBMCs. The receptor source for this set is a man aged 45 to 65 in good health and CMV-seropositive.

CDR3 sequence (DNA): TGTGCCAGCAGTTACCAGGGTGACTATGGCTACACCTTC. Encoded protein: CASSYQGDYGYTF. J is TRBJ1-2 and V is TRBV6-5; TRBD1 is a possible D gene (5 bases). The V end was cut by 2 bases, the J end by 3 bases, with 7 bases between. Germline loops: CDR1 MNHEY, CDR2 SVGAGI. This CDR3 region has 13 residues.

This clone has just one count. The rearrangement links TRBV2 to TRBJ2-1; 9 nucleotides align to TRBD2. Germline V gene data show CDR1 as SNHLY and CDR2 as FYNNEI. The junction had 4 bases not matched to a gene; V was cut back by 5 bases and J by 2 bases. The CDR3 length is 15 residues. DNA for the CDR3: TGTGCCAGCAGTTTTAGCGGGAGCACCTACAATGAGCAGTTCTTC. Translated: CASSFSGSTYNEQFF.

This sequence joins TRBV19 and TRBJ2-2; 8 positions agree with TRBD1. This CDR3 region has 14 residues. Losses at the gene ends were 9 bases for V and 2 bases for J; bases not matched to a gene: 5. Germline CDR1 and CDR2: LNHDA and SQIVND (reference sequence). The CDR3: CASTDRGNTGELFF. For the CDR3, the DNA is TGTGCCAGCACAGACAGGGGAAACACCGGGGAGCTGTTTTTT.

V usage is TRBV6-1 and J usage is TRBJ2-7; possibly TRBD1 for D (6 bases). Trimming took off 6 bases at V and 0 bases at J, with 12 bases between the two ends. The germline gives CDR1 MNHNS, CDR2 SASEGT. This CDR3 contains 14 residues. CDR3 sequence: CASSRDTFSYEQYV. The CDR3 DNA sequence: TGTGCCAGCAGCCGGGACACCTTCTCCTACGAGCAGTACGTC.

The CDR3 here is CASSPRTEATGELFF. In DNA, the CDR3 is TGTGCCAGCAGCCCCCGGACAGAAGCGACCGGGGAGCTGTTTTTT. The genes are TRBV7-3 and TRBJ2-2, with D perhaps TRBD1 (6 bases). The CDR3 spans 15 residues. Germline-derived CDR1 and CDR2 are SGHTA and FQGTGA. Trimming took off 5 bases at V and 5 bases at J, with 15 bases between the two ends.

This chain connects TRBV6-5 to TRBJ2-1; 12 positions agree with TRBD2. This CDR3 spans 15 amino acids. With 6 bases clipped from V and 7 bases from J, the junction kept 7 bases outside the gene matches. Germline V gives CDR1 MNHEY, CDR2 SVGAGI. The CDR3 DNA reads TGTGCCAGCAGCCAAGGACTAGCGGGATGGAATGAGCAGTTCTTC. Translated: CASSQGLAGWNEQFF.

The rearrangement uses TRBV11-2 and TRBJ1-5, with D perhaps matching TRBD1 (5 bases). The CDR3 is made up of 13 amino acids. Germline V gene lookup returns CDR1 SGHAT and CDR2 FQNNGV. V lost 8 bases and J 9 bases, leaving 17 bases between the germline ends. CDR3 DNA: TGTGCCAGCTCCAACGGGGGAGAGTGGCCCCAGCATTTT. Amino acid sequence: CASSNGGEWPQHF.

J is TRBJ2-1 and V is TRBV6-5; 8 nucleotides match TRBD2. V trimming: 0 bases; J trimming: 9 bases; junction bases outside the gene matches: 10. Germline CDR1 reads MNHEY; CDR2 reads SVGAGI. This CDR3 spans 16 amino acids. The CDR3 is CASSYSPGGTLAEQFF. CDR3 coding DNA: TGTGCCAGCAGTTACTCACCGGGAGGGACGCTAGCTGAGCAGTTCTTC.

This clone was seen more than once but under ten times. The CDR3 is CASSPGAGQANTEAFF. For the CDR3, the DNA is TGTGCCAGCAGCCCCGGCGCCGGACAGGCGAACACTGAAGCTTTCTTT. The genes are TRBV7-2 and TRBJ1-1; 7 bases are shared with TRBD1. Per germline, CDR1 SGHTA and CDR2 FQGNSA. V gave up 5 bases and J gave up 1 base; unmatched junction bases: 10. This CDR3 is 16 amino acids long. Full variable domain (outside the CDR3, taken from reference TRBV7-2 and TRBJ1-1): GAGVSQSPSNKVTEKGKDVELRCDPISGHTALYWYRQSLGQGLEFLIYFQGNSAPDKSGLPSDRFSAERTGGSVSTLTIQRTQQEDSAVYLCASSPGAGQANTEAFFGQGTRLTVV.

The chain is built from TRBV19 and TRBJ1-6; 7 nucleotides match TRBD1. From germline, CDR1 is LNHDA and CDR2 SQIVND (reference sequence). There are 12 residues in the CDR3. V shed 8 bases and J 7 bases; nucleotides not matched to a gene: 2. Here the CDR3 DNA reads TGTGCCAGTCGGGACAGAAATTCACCCCTCCACTTT. Translating it yields CASRDRNSPLHF.

The V call is TRBV6-5, the J call TRBJ2-7, with a weak D call TRBD1 (5 bases). Germline CDR1 MNHEY, CDR2 SVGAGI. Trimming removed 5 bases from V and 0 bases from J, with 11 bases in between. CDR3 length: 14 amino acids. The CDR3 here is CASSPYRSSYEQYF. CDR3 in DNA: TGTGCCAGCAGTCCATACAGGAGCTCCTACGAGCAGTACTTC.

The chain is built from TRBV29-1 and TRBJ2-7; D might be TRBD2 (6 bases). The CDR3 loop spans 12 amino acids. Trimming stripped 6 bases from V and 3 bases from J, with 12 bases between. Germline CDR1 is SQVTM and CDR2 is ANQGSEA. The CDR3 DNA follows: TGCAGCGTGCCGGGACTGAACTACGAGCAGTACTTC. Translation: CSVPGLNYEQYF.

This clone has a single count. The chain joins TRBV5-1 to TRBJ2-2; 7 bases are a match to TRBD1. Germline V CDR1 and CDR2: SGHRS, YFSETQ. This CDR3 is 14 amino acids long. V lost 2 bases and J lost 5; bases outside the gene matches: 3. CDR3 residues: CASSFEGATGELFF. The CDR3 DNA follows: TGCGCCAGCAGCTTCGAGGGGGCGACCGGGGAGCTGTTTTTT.

The table lists this clone with a few counts. The chain employs TRBV11-1 and TRBJ2-3; 7 nucleotides agree with TRBD2. Unmatched junction bases numbered 6, after V lost 1 base and J lost 2 bases. The CDR3 consists of 16 residues. Germline CDR1 and CDR2: SGHAT and FQDESV (reference sequence). Here the CDR3 DNA reads TGTGCCAGCAGCTTAGTCCGGGGAGGGGTCACAGATACGCAGTATTTT. It codes for CASSLVRGGVTDTQYF.

The chain joins TRBV5-1 to TRBJ1-1; tentative D call: TRBD1 (6 bases). The V and J ends lost 0 bases and 4 bases respectively, with 10 bases between them. The CDR3 covers 14 residues. The germline CDR1 and CDR2 sequences are SGHRS and YFSETQ. CDR3 bases: TGCGCCAGCAGCTTGGAGGGGGTAGGCACTGAAGCTTTCTTT. Translating gives CASSLEGVGTEAFF.

This chain uses TRBV27 with TRBJ2-1; D is perhaps TRBD2 (6 bases). The V end lost 5 bases, the J end lost 0 bases, and 8 bases lay between the germline ends. The length of the CDR3 is 14 residues. The germline CDR1 and CDR2 sequences are MNHEY and SMNVEV (reference sequence). CDR3 sequence (DNA): TGTGCCAGCAGTATCGGGGGCTCCTACAATGAGCAGTTCTTC. Translation: CASSIGGSYNEQFF.

J is TRBJ2-5 and V is TRBV6-1; 7 bases are a match to TRBD2. Losses at the gene ends were 3 bases for V and 4 bases for J; bases not matched to a gene: 8. CDR1 and CDR2 from the germline V gene are MNHNS and SASEGT. The CDR3 covers 15 residues. CDR3 DNA sequence: TGTGCCAGCAGTGATCAGCTGGGGAGGGTAGAGACCCAGTACTTC. This translates into CASSDQLGRVETQYF.

V is TRBV25-1 and J is TRBJ2-1; D is uncertain. Trimming shortened V by 3 bases and J by 0 bases, and 6 bases separated the two germline ends. Germline CDR1 and CDR2: MGHDK and SYGVNS. The CDR3 consists of 14 residues. The CDR3 sequence: CASSESISYNEQFF. The DNA of the CDR3 is TGTGCCAGCAGTGAGTCTATCTCCTACAATGAGCAGTTCTTC.

V gene TRBV30 combines with J gene TRBJ2-1; TRBD2 aligns across 10 bases. The germline gives CDR1 GTSNPN, CDR2 SVGIG (reference sequence). CDR3 size: 14 residues. J gave up 5 bases and V 4 bases, and 5 bases lay outside the gene matches. CDR3 in DNA: TGTGCCTGGACCACTAGCGGGGCTAACAATGAGCAGTTCTTC. As protein: CAWTTSGANNEQFF.

This chain connects TRBV18 to TRBJ2-2; TRBD2 matches 14 bases. The CDR3 is made up of 18 amino acids. Unmatched junction bases numbered 4, after V lost 0 bases and J lost 4 bases. The germline V gene has CDR1 KGHSH and CDR2 LQKENI. CDR3 sequence reads: CASSPPGTSGSGTGELFF. Here the CDR3 DNA reads TGTGCCAGCTCACCACCAGGGACTAGCGGGAGCGGCACCGGGGAGCTGTTTTTT.

There are a few counts of this clone. In DNA form, the CDR3 reads TGTGCCAGCAGTGAATCGGTGGGAAGGGGAAACATTCAGTACTTC. Amino acid sequence: CASSESVGRGNIQYF. The chain joins TRBV6-1 to TRBJ2-4, with D perhaps TRBD1 (5 bases). The CDR3 totals 15 residues. Germline V CDR1 and CDR2: MNHNS, SASEGT. V lost 2 bases, J lost 6 bases, and 14 bases lay in between.

The chain recombines TRBV23-1 with TRBJ1-5, with TRBD1 matching over 10 bases. TRBV23-1 is treated as an ORF (open reading frame) with a function not yet certain. V lost 6 bases to trimming and J lost 6 bases; unmatched junction nucleotides: 8. This CDR3 spans 15 amino acids. DNA of the CDR3: TGCGCCAGCAGATGGACAGGGGGAGAGATTCAGCCCCAGCATTTT. It specifies CASRWTGGEIQPQHF.

This clone was detected only a few times. The V call is TRBV4-2, the J call TRBJ2-1, with 11 nucleotides matching TRBD2. Germline V gene lookup returns CDR1 LGHNA and CDR2 YNFKEQ. CDR3 size: 13 residues. J gave up 10 bases and V 4 bases, and 3 bases lay outside the gene matches. The CDR3 spells CASSPGTSGEQFF. The DNA for the CDR3 is TGTGCCAGCAGCCCCGGGACTAGCGGCGAGCAGTTCTTC.

This rearrangement joins TRBV18 to TRBJ1-5; 8 bases fit TRBD1. Germline CDR1 reads KGHSH; CDR2 reads LQKENI. V was pared by 4 bases and J by 1 base, with 0 bases of the junction left unmatched. The CDR3 contains 14 residues. CDR3 DNA: TGTGCCAGCTCACGGGACAGGAGCAATCAGCCCCAGCATTTT. Translating gives CASSRDRSNQPQHF.

The V call is TRBV19, the J call TRBJ2-2; 9 nucleotides agree with TRBD1. The CDR3 length is 13 residues. J lost 4 bases, V lost 6 bases, and 0 bases had no gene match. CDR1 and CDR2 (germline): LNHDA, SQIVND (reference sequence). This CDR3 is CASRTGGTGELFF. CDR3 DNA sequence: TGTGCCAGTAGGACAGGGGGCACCGGGGAGCTGTTTTTT. The complete variable domain, with remaining parts taken from reference TRBV19 and TRBJ2-2, reads DGGITQSPKYLFRKEGQNVTLSCEQNLNHDAMYWYRQDPGQGLRLIYYSQIVNDFQKGDIAEGYSVSREKKESFPLTVTSAQKNPTAFYLCASRTGGTGELFFGEGSRLTVL.